This T cell receptor (beta chain) emerged from a study of regulatory dendritic cells for organ transplantation. Worth noting for this clone: The antigen is undetermined.

CDR3 length equals 14 residues. Germline V gene lookup returns CDR1 SGHNT and CDR2 YYREEE (reference sequence). V lost 2 bases and J lost 7; bases outside the gene matches: 8. CFSE-labeled sorted T cells met regulatory or mature dendritic cells for 5 to 6 days. Libraries were prepared by immunoSEQ multiplex PCR; TCRdb keeps only in-frame clonotypes and omits some of them. Of about 7,100 clones in the sample, 65% to 70% were seen once. The TCR sequence derives from a human donor in good health. Material for sequencing was memory CD4+ T cells from blood cultured with dendritic cells. Documented subset: CD45RO+ memory T cells. The V and J genes are TRBV5-4 and TRBJ1-2, with 7 bases matching TRBD1. CDR3 nucleotide sequence: TGTGCCAGCAGCTTACAGACAGGGAGGTCTGGCTACACCTTC. Amino acids: CASSLQTGRSGYTF.